This T cell receptor (beta chain) was captured by sequencing in a study of blood T cell repertoires in COVID-19. Overall study context: Researchers got acute and convalescent COVID-19 samples from the United States, Italy and Spain. T cells, B-cell-depleted T cells, or PBMCs provided the cDNA or gDNA that served as material.

The junction had 3 bases not matched to a gene; V was cut back by 1 base and J by 7 bases. Germline CDR1 reads SNHLY; CDR2 reads FYNNEI. The CDR3 is 14 amino acids. Under the authors' procedure: Amplification from reference gene primers served as the basis for estimated nucleated cell counts. TCRdb's table, derived via immunoSEQ multiplex PCR, lists solely in-frame clones and lacks some. V and J calls and clone size are copied from that table; D and trimming were computed from the DNA. This table holds about 100,000 clones, around 80% found once. Sequenced sample: peripheral blood. The TCR was taken from a man between 65 and 85 years old with active or convalescent COVID-19. V is TRBV2 and J is TRBJ1-4; 7 positions agree with TRBD1. The CDR3 here is CASSEEGAGEKLFF. The CDR3 DNA reads TGTGCCAGCAGTGAAGAGGGGGCCGGTGAAAAACTGTTTTTT.